Below are 21 T cell receptor beta chains sequenced from a single sample in a study of molecular identifiers for immune sequencing clone quantification. From the PCR reads, TCRdb called clonotypes with MiXCR, one entry per CDR3 protein. Of 60,000 to 70,000 distinct CDR3 sequences in the sample, around a sixth are singletons; the top ten hold around 1.5%. The sequenced sample consisted of naive CD8+ T cells from blood, with Jurkat cell RNA spiked in. Subset: FACS-sorted CD8+CD4-CCR7+CD45RA+ naive T cells. Receptors were obtained from a human donor in good health. Some libraries in this study had Jurkat cell RNA spiked in.

The J gene is TRBJ2-2, the V gene TRBV11-2, with D unresolved. V dropped 5 bases and J dropped 0 bases, with 13 bases sitting between them. The CDR3 is made up of 16 amino acids. Looked up from germline, CDR1 is SGHAT and CDR2 is FQNNGV. The CDR3 loop is CASSLPSRPNTGELFF. DNA of the CDR3: TGTGCCAGCAGCCTCCCGTCGAGGCCGAACACCGGGGAGCTGTTTTTT.

A note on this clonotype: This may be a read error: a much more frequent sequence differs by one nucleotide. The chain couples TRBV10-2 to TRBJ2-7; D may match TRBD1 or TRBD2 (5 bases each). Deletions cut 7 bases from V and 4 bases from J, with 11 bases between. The germline V gene encodes CDR1 WSHSY and CDR2 SAAADI. The CDR3 contains 12 residues. CDR3 DNA sequence: TGCGCCAGCACCGGGGCAGCTTACGAGCAGTACTTC. The encoded protein is CASTGAAYEQYF.

Turning to this clonotype: Given a much more abundant clone one base away, this may be a read error. The chain recombines TRBV7-2 with TRBJ1-1; D unresolved. V lost 1 base and J lost 1, with 4 bases in between. The CDR3 loop spans 13 amino acids. Germline assignment: CDR1 SGHTA and CDR2 FQGNSA. The CDR3 here is CASSLGENTEAFF. The CDR3 DNA sequence: TGTGCCAGCAGCTTAGGCGAGAACACTGAAGCTTTCTTT.

This clonotype was recorded at least ten times. CDR3 residues: CSARDLGLAGKTYEQYF. The DNA of the CDR3 is TGCAGTGCTAGAGATTTAGGACTAGCGGGAAAAACCTACGAGCAGTACTTC. J is TRBJ2-7 and V is TRBV20-1, with TRBD2 matching over 12 bases. Germline values: CDR1 DFQATT, CDR2 SNEGSKA (reference sequence). The V gene end was trimmed by 0 bases and the J gene end by 2 bases; junction bases not matched to a gene: 8. The CDR3 has 17 amino acids.

As for this clonotype: A much larger clone is a single base away; this may be a read error. The V gene is TRBV5-6, the J gene TRBJ2-7; 9 nucleotides agree with TRBD1. Germline lookup yields CDR1 SGHDT and CDR2 YYEEEE. The length of the CDR3 is 14 residues. CDR3 sequence: CVSSWDREYYEQYF. In DNA form, the CDR3 reads TGTGTCAGCAGCTGGGACAGGGAGTACTACGAGCAGTACTTC.

The chain uses TRBV20-1 and TRBJ1-5; 11 bases line up with TRBD1. Looked up from germline, CDR1 is DFQATT and CDR2 is SNEGSKA (reference sequence). V shed 4 bases and J 9 bases; nucleotides not matched to a gene: 11. CDR3 length equals 15 residues. This chain's CDR3 is CSANSGTGGFGPQHF. The CDR3 DNA reads as TGCAGTGCTAATTCCGGGACAGGGGGATTCGGGCCCCAGCATTTT.

This clonotype was observed many times. This sequence joins TRBV25-1 and TRBJ2-1, with TRBD2 matching 14 bases. This CDR3 has 15 residues. In germline, CDR1 is MGHDK, CDR2 SYGVNS. The J segment lost 6 bases and the V segment lost 4 bases, leaving 2 bases of the junction unmatched. Here the CDR3 reads CASSVGLAGVNEQFF. The CDR3 nucleotides read TGTGCCAGCAGTGTGGGACTAGCGGGAGTCAATGAGCAGTTCTTC.

With regard to this clonotype: A read error is possible here, since a much larger clone lies one base away. The chain combines TRBV7-6 with TRBJ2-2, with a tentative D call TRBD2 (6 bases). Germline V lookup: CDR1 SGHVS, CDR2 FNYEAQ. V shed 6 bases and J shed 4 bases, with 27 bases lying between them. This CDR3 is 19 amino acids long. Here the CDR3 reads CASSQPRHRAEGSTGELFF. Written as DNA, the CDR3 is TGTGCCAGCAGTCAACCCCGACATAGGGCGGAGGGAAGCACCGGGGAGCTGTTTTTT.

As concerns this clonotype: A much larger clone lies one base from this, so it may be a read error. The chain uses TRBV27 and TRBJ2-2, with D uncertain. CDR3 length equals 13 residues. The germline V and J ends were trimmed by 5 bases and 5 bases, with 9 bases remaining between them. Per the germline V gene, CDR1 is MNHEY and CDR2 is SMNVEV (reference sequence). CDR3 region: CASSHCNTGELFF. The DNA for the CDR3 is TGTGCCAGCAGTCATTGCAATACCGGGGAGCTGTTTTTT.

Many counts were recorded for this clonotype. The J gene is TRBJ2-7, the V gene TRBV6-1; the D gene is possibly TRBD2 (5 bases). The CDR3 length is 15 residues. Trimming took off 1 base at V and 4 bases at J, with 14 bases between the two ends. CDR1 is MNHNS, CDR2 SASEGT, per germline. CDR3 sequence (DNA): TGTGCCAGCAGTGAAGGGCCCGCTCCGGGGTACGAGCAGTACTTC. This sequence encodes CASSEGPAPGYEQYF.

Details on this clonotype: A much more abundant neighbour one base away suggests this may be a read error. This chain links TRBV27 with TRBJ1-1; D uncertain. Germline V gene sequence: CDR1 MNHEY, CDR2 SMNVEV (reference sequence). There are 13 residues in the CDR3. CDR3 sequence (DNA): TGTGTCAGCAGTTTATGGAGTTACACTGAAGCTTTCTTT. This codes for CVSSLWSYTEAFF.

The genes are TRBV4-1 and TRBJ2-3; D possibly corresponds to TRBD2 (7 bases). CDR3 length: 15 residues. Trimming removed 3 bases from V and 4 bases from J, with 14 bases in between. Per germline, CDR1 MGHRA and CDR2 YSYEKL. CDR3: CASSQGGPGADTQYF. The CDR3 DNA is TGCGCCAGCAGCCAGGGGGGGCCTGGGGCAGATACGCAGTATTTT.

This clonotype was detected many times. V is TRBV6-5 and J is TRBJ1-2, with D possibly matching TRBD1 (5 bases). V was clipped by 0 bases and J by 3 bases, with 8 bases between them. Looked up from germline, CDR1 is MNHEY and CDR2 is SVGAGI. CDR3 length equals 14 residues. The CDR3 region has the DNA TGTGCCAGCAGTTACTCCGGGACTCACTATGGCTACACCTTC. It yields the protein CASSYSGTHYGYTF.

The chain employs TRBV7-3 and TRBJ2-7; the match to TRBD2 covers 12 bases. The CDR3 totals 16 residues. With 5 bases clipped from V and 5 bases from J, the junction kept 10 bases outside the gene matches. CDR1 and CDR2 (germline): SGHTA, FQGTGA. The CDR3 coding sequence is TGTGCCAGCAGCCCCCTAGCGGGAGGGCCGTCGAACGAGCAGTACTTC. Encoded protein: CASSPLAGGPSNEQYF.

The chain links TRBV10-2 to TRBJ2-3; 9 nucleotides agree with TRBD1. The CDR3 covers 14 residues. The germline CDR1 and CDR2 sequences are WSHSY and SAAADI. Trimming took 7 bases from V and 2 from J; bases not matched to a gene: 4. In DNA form, the CDR3 reads TGCGCCAGCACCCGGACAGGGGTCACAGATACGCAGTATTTT. Residues: CASTRTGVTDTQYF.

This clonotype was detected many times. For the CDR3, the DNA is TGCGCCAGCAGCTTGGATCCTGGGGATAATTCACCCCTCCACTTT. Translating it yields CASSLDPGDNSPLHF. The J gene is TRBJ1-6, the V gene TRBV5-1; no definite D call. The V gene lost 0 bases and the J gene lost 5 bases, with 9 bases spanning the gap. Germline lookup yields CDR1 SGHRS and CDR2 YFSETQ. The CDR3 totals 15 residues.

This clonotype was detected many times. This chain uses TRBV28 with TRBJ2-2, with a weak D call TRBD1 (6 bases). This CDR3 is 14 amino acids long. V gave up 5 bases and J gave up 3 bases, with 10 bases separating them. Germline V gene data show CDR1 as MDHEN and CDR2 as SYDVKM. CDR3 in amino acids: CASSHYRDTGELFF. CDR3 nucleotide sequence: TGTGCCAGCAGTCACTACAGGGACACCGGGGAGCTGTTTTTT.

The J gene is TRBJ1-2, the V gene TRBV6-6; 8 bases fit TRBD1. CDR1 is MNHNY and CDR2 is SVGAGI in the germline V gene (reference sequence). The CDR3 consists of 14 residues. J gave up 3 bases and V 4 bases, and 4 bases lay outside the gene matches. For the CDR3, the DNA is TGTGCCAGCAGTTCGAACAGGGGGTACTATGGCTACACCTTC. The encoded protein is CASSSNRGYYGYTF.

This clonotype occurred once. A read error is possible here, since a much larger clone lies one base away. The V and J genes are TRBV27 and TRBJ2-1; 14 bases match TRBD2. The CDR3 is 17 residues long. After removal of 8 bases from V and 8 bases from J, the junction contained 14 bases not matched to a gene. CDR1 MNHEY and CDR2 SMNVEV come from the germline V gene (reference sequence). The CDR3, as DNA: TGTGCCAGCCGACTCGGGACTAGCGGGGGAATTTTCCATGAGCAGTTCTTC. Translation gives CASRLGTSGGIFHEQFF.

This clonotype was detected ten times or more. The chain uses TRBV2 and TRBJ1-6, with D unclear. CDR1 is SNHLY, CDR2 FYNNEI, per germline. V was trimmed by 3 bases and J by 9 bases, leaving 3 bases between them. CDR3 size: 11 residues. This chain's CDR3 is CASSEGSPLHF. CDR3 nucleotide sequence: TGTGCCAGCAGTGAGGGTTCACCCCTCCACTTT.

This clonotype was seen ten or more times. The chain combines TRBV7-9 with TRBJ2-1, with TRBD2 identical over 10 bases. After removal of 5 bases from V and 2 bases from J, the junction contained 15 bases not matched to a gene. This CDR3 has 19 amino acids. Germline-derived CDR1 and CDR2 are SEHNR and FQNEAQ (reference sequence). The CDR3 protein is CASSPFSTLAGVAYNEQFF. Here the CDR3 DNA reads TGTGCCAGCAGCCCATTTTCGACCCTAGCGGGAGTGGCCTACAATGAGCAGTTCTTC.